This TCR beta chain came from a study of T-cell reconstitution after alpha-beta-depleted transplantation in children. Study-wide findings and caveats: Surviving recipient cells, namely T cells and thymic progenitors, were the source of high day-60 TCRbeta diversity in some patients.

This clonotype was detected only a few times. The antigen remains unidentified. Unique molecular identifiers were incorporated during preparation of the TCRbeta library. In TCRdb, the PCR reads were re-called with MiXCR into one record per CDR3 protein. The repertoire holds 250,000 to 300,000 distinct CDR3 sequences, with roughly 9.1% as singletons. Per the germline V gene, CDR1 is SGHRS and CDR2 is YFSETQ. The CDR3 is made up of 16 amino acids. J was trimmed by 1 base and V by 4 bases; bases with no gene match: 4. The specimen comprised PBMCs, sampled before TCRalphabeta/CD19-depleted stem cell transplant. The chain carries TRBV5-1 and TRBJ2-3, with TRBD2 matching over 12 bases. The receptor comes from a boy less than two years old with acute myeloid leukemia, due to receive a stem cell transplant. The CDR3 reads CASSMTSGGRTDTQYF. DNA for the CDR3: TGCGCCAGCAGCATGACTAGCGGGGGCCGCACAGATACGCAGTATTTT.